The 15 T cell receptor beta chains below were found in one sample sequenced in a study of shared T cell receptors in the human thymus. Assay: immunoSEQ multiplex PCR; the TCRdb copy retains only in-frame clones and omits some. The table has approximately 490,000 clones, around three quarters seen once. A further study also used this sample, focusing on human thymus T cells.

Input material: thymocytes. The receptors were sampled from a boy in the first two years of life with a congenital heart defect.

This chain uses TRBV27 with TRBJ2-7; possibly TRBD1 for D (6 bases). Germline CDR1 is MNHEY and CDR2 is SMNVEV (reference sequence). The CDR3 consists of 14 residues. V was clipped by 5 bases and J by 1 base, with 12 bases between them. CDR3: CASSASGQSYEQYF. The CDR3 coding sequence is TGTGCCAGCAGTGCGTCAGGACAGTCCTACGAGCAGTACTTC.

V gene TRBV6-6 combines with J gene TRBJ2-1; D is perhaps TRBD2 (5 bases). With 6 bases removed from V and 4 bases from J, the gap between germline ends came to 19 bases. CDR1 is MNHNY and CDR2 is SVGAGI in the germline V gene (reference sequence). CDR3 size: 16 residues. Here the CDR3 reads CASSKLPSGVYNEQFF. The DNA of the CDR3 is TGTGCCAGCAGCAAACTCCCAAGCGGTGTGTACAATGAGCAGTTCTTC.

The CDR3 nucleotides are TGTGCCACCGTTCAGGACAGGGCAGGCTCTGGGGCCAACGTCCTGACTTTC. Encoded protein: CATVQDRAGSGANVLTF. The chain combines TRBV15 with TRBJ2-6; 8 nucleotides align to TRBD1. CDR3 length: 17 amino acids. Germline V CDR1 and CDR2: LNHNV, YYDKDF (reference sequence). Trimming cost V 8 bases and J 0 bases; bases outside gene matches: 9.

J is TRBJ2-3 and V is TRBV25-1, with 7 bases that match TRBD2. V shed 3 bases and J 5 bases; nucleotides not matched to a gene: 8. Germline CDR1 is MGHDK and CDR2 is SYGVNS. This CDR3 spans 15 amino acids. The CDR3 DNA reads TGTGCCAGCAGTGAGGACGGGAGGTCAGGAGATACGCAGTATTTT. Translating it yields CASSEDGRSGDTQYF. The full variable domain, completed using reference TRBV25-1 and TRBJ2-3, is EADIYQTPRYLVIGTGKKITLECSQTMGHDKMYWYQQDPGMELHLIHYSYGVNSTEKGDLSSESTVSRIRTEHFPLTLESARPSHTSQYLCASSEDGRSGDTQYFGPGTRLTVL.

CDR3 residues: CAWSVRTSGRAQETQYF. CDR3 coding DNA: TGTGCCTGGAGTGTAAGGACTAGCGGGAGGGCCCAAGAGACCCAGTACTTC. V usage is TRBV30 and J usage is TRBJ2-5, with 15 bases fitting TRBD2. Germline V lookup: CDR1 GTSNPN, CDR2 SVGIG (reference sequence). V was clipped by 0 bases and J by 1 base; unmatched bases: 3. The CDR3 is 17 residues long.

The rearrangement links TRBV19 to TRBJ1-4; 7 nucleotides line up with TRBD1. The ends lost 2 bases at V and 7 bases at J; junction bases unmatched: 7. Germline assignment: CDR1 LNHDA and CDR2 SQIVND (reference sequence). CDR3 length: 15 amino acids. The CDR3 region is CASSILARGVEKLFF. CDR3 bases: TGTGCCAGTAGTATATTGGCCAGGGGGGTTGAAAAACTGTTTTTT.

The chain carries TRBV5-1 and TRBJ2-2; D uncertain. The CDR3 runs to 12 residues. V lost 2 bases and J 6 bases, leaving 5 bases between the germline ends. Germline-derived CDR1 and CDR2 are SGHRS and YFSETQ. The CDR3 DNA reads as TGCGCCAGCAGCTTCCGGGCCGGGGAGCTGTTTTTT. Translation gives CASSFRAGELFF.

This chain links TRBV5-6 with TRBJ2-7; 14 bases agree with TRBD2. This CDR3 is built from 19 residues. Trimming at V came to 4 bases and at J to 3 bases, leaving 15 bases not matched to a gene. Germline CDR1 reads SGHDT; CDR2 reads YYEEEE. The CDR3 coding sequence is TGTGCCAGCAGCCAAGGACCCGCGGGACTAGCGGGAGAAGGCTACGAGCAGTACTTC. Translating it yields CASSQGPAGLAGEGYEQYF.

This clone showed up just a few times. The gene calls are TRBV7-2 and TRBJ2-7, with D possibly TRBD1 on 5 matching bases. CDR3 length: 13 amino acids. Per the germline V gene, CDR1 is SGHTA and CDR2 is FQGNSA. V was pared by 5 bases and J by 7 bases, with 15 bases between. The CDR3 reads CASSPVPYREQYF. The CDR3, as DNA: TGTGCCAGCAGCCCCGTCCCTTACAGGGAGCAGTACTTC.

The genes are TRBV6-5 and TRBJ1-1, with a tentative D call TRBD1 (5 bases). CDR1 MNHEY and CDR2 SVGAGI come from the germline V gene. CDR3 length equals 15 residues. The V end lost 0 bases, the J end lost 3 bases, and 11 bases lay between the germline ends. CDR3 region: CASSYSRGAHTEAFF. The DNA of the CDR3 is TGTGCCAGCAGTTACTCTAGGGGCGCGCACACTGAAGCTTTCTTT.

This rearrangement joins TRBV27 to TRBJ2-2; D perhaps matches TRBD1 (6 bases). The length of the CDR3 is 16 residues. CDR1 is MNHEY, CDR2 SMNVEV, per germline (reference sequence). Trimming removed 7 bases from V and 6 bases from J, with 21 bases in between. The DNA of the CDR3 is TGTGCCAGCACCCACAAGGCAGGGGTTGTAGCCGGGGAGCTGTTTTTT. Amino acids: CASTHKAGVVAGELFF.

This clone was seen only a few times. This rearrangement joins TRBV19 to TRBJ1-1; 9 bases fit TRBD1. CDR3 length: 15 residues. Germline trimming cut 7 bases from V and 1 base from J; bases unmatched to any gene: 7. Per germline, CDR1 LNHDA and CDR2 SQIVND (reference sequence). In nucleotides, the CDR3 is TGTGCCAGTACCATCGGGGGACAGGGGAACACTGAAGCTTTCTTT. This sequence encodes CASTIGGQGNTEAFF.

The chain joins TRBV10-2 to TRBJ1-4; D remains ambiguous. CDR3 length equals 15 residues. Germline lookup yields CDR1 WSHSY and CDR2 SAAADI. V dropped 2 bases and J dropped 4 bases, with 11 bases sitting between them. CDR3 sequence: CASSENVRHNEKLFF. The CDR3 DNA follows: TGCGCCAGCAGTGAGAACGTCAGACATAATGAAAAACTGTTTTTT.

The gene calls are TRBV4-3 and TRBJ2-3, with 13 bases aligning to TRBD2. The CDR3 is 20 residues long. Germline CDR1 and CDR2: LGHNA and YSLEER. V lost 1 base, J lost 2 bases, and 12 bases stayed unmatched. The CDR3 region is CASSQAGTSGIPLLTDTQYF. The CDR3 nucleotides read TGCGCCAGCAGCCAAGCCGGGACTAGCGGGATCCCTCTCCTCACAGATACGCAGTATTTT.

CDR3 protein: CATHPTSGQETQYF. The CDR3 DNA is TGTGCCACCCACCCCACTAGCGGCCAAGAGACCCAGTACTTC. The chain recombines TRBV27 with TRBJ2-5, with 8 bases that match TRBD2. This CDR3 comprises 14 residues. The trim removed 10 bases at V and 1 base at J, leaving 8 bases unmatched. Germline CDR1 MNHEY, CDR2 SMNVEV (reference sequence).